One sample yielded the 25 T cell receptor beta chains listed below, sequenced in a study of T cell responses to AZD1222 COVID-19 vaccine. Sequenced by immunoSEQ multiplex PCR; TCRdb stores in-frame clones only, minus some. The sample lists 120,000 to 150,000 clones, about 93% occurring once. Sample: peripheral blood, taken on day 0 of MenACWY control vaccination. The receptors were gathered from an adult in good health.

The chain combines TRBV6-5 with TRBJ2-3, with D hard to call. The CDR3 sequence is 15 residues long. The germline gives CDR1 MNHEY, CDR2 SVGAGI. V was trimmed by 6 bases and J by 1 base, leaving 14 bases between them. The CDR3: CASSPDLLRTDTQYF. The CDR3 DNA reads TGTGCCAGCAGCCCCGACCTCCTCCGCACAGATACGCAGTATTTT.

The CDR3 nucleotides read TGTGCCAGCTCACCGCAACCCCCCGGGACGTCCTACGAGCAGTACTTC. Its translation is CASSPQPPGTSYEQYF. This chain joins TRBV18 and TRBJ2-7; D possibly uses TRBD1 or TRBD2 (5 bases each). The CDR3 is 16 residues long. V lost 3 bases, J lost 1 base, and 16 bases lay in between. Germline loops: CDR1 KGHSH, CDR2 LQKENI.

The chain carries TRBV10-3 and TRBJ1-2; TRBD1 agrees at 9 bases. V lost 2 bases, J lost 6 bases, and 4 bases stayed unmatched. Germline V gene sequence: CDR1 ENHRY, CDR2 SYGVKD. CDR3 length equals 14 residues. CDR3 amino acids: CAISEGQGPHGYTF. The CDR3 region has the DNA TGTGCCATCAGTGAGGGACAGGGGCCCCATGGCTACACCTTC.

This clone came up once. This chain joins TRBV4-2 and TRBJ1-3, with TRBD1 matching 7 bases. Germline CDR1 is LGHNA and CDR2 is YNFKEQ. The CDR3 totals 16 residues. With 3 bases clipped from V and 6 bases from J, the junction kept 11 bases outside the gene matches. The DNA for the CDR3 is TGTGCCAGCAGCCAGGGCGGACAGGTCAGGGAAAACACCATATATTTT. Translation: CASSQGGQVRENTIYF.

This chain joins TRBV11-2 and TRBJ1-6; D uncertain. With 0 bases removed from V and 6 bases from J, the gap between germline ends came to 6 bases. The CDR3 length is 14 residues. Per the germline V gene, CDR1 is SGHAT and CDR2 is FQNNGV. The CDR3 here is CASSLEWLNSPLHF. The CDR3 coding sequence is TGTGCCAGCAGCTTAGAGTGGCTTAATTCACCCCTCCACTTT.

J is TRBJ2-2 and V is TRBV7-9, with D tentatively TRBD2 (6 bases). Trimming stripped 4 bases from V and 6 bases from J, with 15 bases between. Germline V lookup: CDR1 SEHNR, CDR2 FQNEAQ (reference sequence). The CDR3 covers 15 residues. The CDR3 spells CASSSRWGGAGELFF. In DNA, the CDR3 is TGTGCCAGCAGCTCACGCTGGGGCGGGGCCGGGGAGCTGTTTTTT.

The chain has TRBV15 and TRBJ2-7; 7 bases agree with TRBD2. The germline gives CDR1 LNHNV, CDR2 YYDKDF (reference sequence). The CDR3 sequence is 15 residues long. With 1 base clipped from V and 2 bases from J, the junction kept 5 bases outside the gene matches. DNA for the CDR3: TGTGCCACCAGCAGAGTCGGGGGGATCCCCTACGAGCAGTACTTC. Translating it yields CATSRVGGIPYEQYF.

This chain uses TRBV4-1 with TRBJ1-4; 8 nucleotides agree with TRBD1. Germline V gives CDR1 MGHRA, CDR2 YSYEKL. The V and J ends lost 4 bases and 8 bases, in that order; junction bases with no gene match: 12. This CDR3 comprises 16 residues. Here the CDR3 reads CASSRQPGQDLEKLFF. CDR3 nucleotide sequence: TGCGCCAGCAGCCGCCAACCGGGACAGGATTTGGAAAAACTGTTTTTT.

The chain combines TRBV2 with TRBJ1-4; a possible D gene is TRBD1 (6 bases). The germline V gene has CDR1 SNHLY and CDR2 FYNNEI. The CDR3 is 15 amino acids. Trimming pared 6 bases from V and 1 base from J, leaving 12 bases between. For the CDR3, the DNA is TGTGCCAGCAGCCAACAGGGAGGAACTAATGAAAAACTGTTTTTT. Protein: CASSQQGGTNEKLFF.

The V and J genes are TRBV5-1 and TRBJ2-7; the D gene is possibly TRBD1 (6 bases). The germline V gene has CDR1 SGHRS and CDR2 YFSETQ. CDR3 size: 14 residues. The V end was cut by 3 bases, the J end by 6 bases, with 16 bases between. In DNA, the CDR3 is TGCGCCAGCAGCTCGACAGGACTTTCGGCCGAGCAGTACTTC. This translates into CASSSTGLSAEQYF. Filled out from reference TRBV5-1 and TRBJ2-7, the complete variable domain reads KAGVTQTPRYLIKTRGQQVTLSCSPISGHRSVSWYQQTPGQGLQFLFEYFSETQRNKGNFPGRFSGRQFSNSRSEMNVSTLELGDSALYLCASSSTGLSAEQYFGPGTRLTVT.

J is TRBJ2-7 and V is TRBV5-4; the D gene could be TRBD1 or TRBD2 (5 bases each). V was shortened by 0 bases and J by 12 bases, with 22 bases between the two germline ends. The germline CDR1 and CDR2 sequences are SGHNT and YYREEE (reference sequence). The CDR3 extends over 15 amino acids. CDR3 coding DNA: TGTGCCAGCAGCTTGGATTCAAGAGTGGGGGTGTTGCCGTACTTC. Encoded protein: CASSLDSRVGVLPYF.

This clone was observed once. The V and J genes are TRBV11-3 and TRBJ2-3; the match to TRBD2 covers 10 bases. The germline CDR1 and CDR2 sequences are SGHNT and YENEEA. CDR3 length equals 14 residues. After removal of 6 bases from V and 7 bases from J, the junction contained 7 bases not matched to a gene. DNA for the CDR3: TGTGCCAGCAGTCTAGCGGGGGTGGCGAATACGCAGTATTTT. Its protein product is CASSLAGVANTQYF.

This rearrangement joins TRBV3-1 (or the pseudogene TRBV3-2) to TRBJ2-7; 9 nucleotides align to TRBD2. Trimming removed 4 bases from V and 2 bases from J; junction bases left unmatched: 12. Germline assignment: CDR1 LGHDT and CDR2 YNNKEL (reference sequence). This CDR3 spans 17 amino acids. For the CDR3, the DNA is TGTGCCAGCAGCCCCGGTATAGCGGGAGTTGTAGCCTACGAGCAGTACTTC. The encoded protein is CASSPGIAGVVAYEQYF.

This sequence joins TRBV2 and TRBJ1-2; tentatively, D is TRBD1 (6 bases). CDR1 is SNHLY, CDR2 FYNNEI, per germline. This CDR3 has 13 amino acids. V lost 1 base and J 10 bases, leaving 13 bases between the germline ends. This chain's CDR3 is CASSEGTVNIYTF. The CDR3 DNA is TGTGCCAGCAGTGAAGGGACAGTGAACATCTACACCTTC.

This sequence joins TRBV6-5 and TRBJ1-4, with 7 bases aligning to TRBD1. CDR3 length: 14 amino acids. Trimming removed 6 bases from V and 8 bases from J; junction bases left unmatched: 9. Germline CDR1 reads MNHEY; CDR2 reads SVGAGI. For the CDR3, the DNA is TGTGCCAGCAGCCGGACAGGTTTTGGGGAAAAACTGTTTTTT. Translation: CASSRTGFGEKLFF.

The chain employs TRBV9 and TRBJ2-2, with TRBD1 as a possible D gene (6 bases). Germline V gene sequence: CDR1 SGDLS, CDR2 YYNGEE. The length of the CDR3 is 15 residues. Trimming cost V 2 bases and J 3 bases, with 11 bases left between them. CDR3: CASSVTGRDTGELFF. The CDR3 bases are TGTGCCAGCAGCGTTACAGGGCGCGACACCGGGGAGCTGTTTTTT.

The chain links TRBV19 to TRBJ1-5, with D unclear. Trimming removed 0 bases at V and 1 base at J, with 7 bases between. The CDR3 is 15 residues long. CDR1 is LNHDA and CDR2 is SQIVND in the germline V gene (reference sequence). CDR3 nucleotides: TGTGCCAGTAGTATAGATTCGCGAAGCAATCAGCCCCAGCATTTT. The encoded protein is CASSIDSRSNQPQHF.

This chain connects TRBV28 to TRBJ2-4; 10 bases are a match to TRBD1. CDR1 and CDR2 from the germline V gene are MDHEN and SYDVKM. V trimming: 6 bases; J trimming: 1 base; junction bases outside the gene matches: 6. The length of the CDR3 is 16 residues. The CDR3 protein is CASSRRTGGAKNIQYF. In nucleotides, the CDR3 is TGTGCCAGCAGCCGCCGGACAGGGGGGGCCAAAAACATTCAGTACTTC.

V gene TRBV6-4 combines with J gene TRBJ2-1, with D perhaps given as TRBD1 or TRBD2 (5 bases each). Germline-derived CDR1 and CDR2 are MRHNA and SNTAGT. V lost 3 bases to trimming and J lost 3 bases, with 9 bases between them. The CDR3 has 14 amino acids. The DNA of the CDR3 is TGTGCCAGCAGTGAGGGGGAAGGCTACAATGAGCAGTTCTTC. Amino acid sequence: CASSEGEGYNEQFF.

This chain joins TRBV24-1 and TRBJ2-1; 8 bases match TRBD1. The V gene end was trimmed by 4 bases and the J gene end by 1 base; junction bases not matched to a gene: 5. Germline V CDR1 and CDR2: KGHDR, SFDVKD. This CDR3 is built from 16 residues. CDR3 DNA sequence: TGTGCCACCAGTGACAAAGGGACAGGTTCCTACAATGAGCAGTTCTTC. Translated, it gives CATSDKGTGSYNEQFF.

The CDR3 bases are TGTGCCAGCAGCGTGGCGTCGTGGCGCCGGTTGAATTCACCCCTCCACTTT. It yields the protein CASSVASWRRLNSPLHF. The V call is TRBV5-4, the J call TRBJ1-6; D is ambiguous. The CDR3 has 17 residues. V lost 4 bases and J 7 bases, leaving 21 bases between the germline ends. Looked up from germline, CDR1 is SGHNT and CDR2 is YYREEE (reference sequence).

The J gene is TRBJ1-1, the V gene TRBV7-2; tentative D call: TRBD1 (5 bases). Trimming took 5 bases from V and 4 from J, leaving 11 bases between them. CDR1 SGHTA and CDR2 FQGNSA come from the germline V gene. The CDR3 consists of 13 residues. The CDR3 sequence is CASSIVGGTEAFF. The CDR3 DNA reads as TGTGCCAGCAGCATCGTCGGGGGCACTGAAGCTTTCTTT.

V is TRBV24-1 and J is TRBJ1-2; unclear D gene. Germline CDR1 reads KGHDR; CDR2 reads SFDVKD. This CDR3 region has 16 residues. Trimming cost V 2 bases and J 0 bases, with 12 bases left between them. For the CDR3, the DNA is TGTGCCACCAGTGATTCCCGTGGAGGGTCTAACTATGGCTACACCTTC. This codes for CATSDSRGGSNYGYTF.

The V call is TRBV15, the J call TRBJ1-6, with 8 bases aligning to TRBD1. The V gene end was trimmed by 4 bases and the J gene end by 3 bases; junction bases not matched to a gene: 2. Germline CDR1 LNHNV, CDR2 YYDKDF (reference sequence). The CDR3 sequence is 15 residues long. The CDR3 DNA is TGTGCCACCAGCATTGGGACAGGCTATAATTCACCCCTCCACTTT. Amino acids: CATSIGTGYNSPLHF.

The rearrangement joins TRBV12-5 to TRBJ2-2, with TRBD2 as a possible D gene (5 bases). CDR3 length: 12 amino acids. V dropped 7 bases and J dropped 6 bases, with 9 bases sitting between them. The V gene's germline CDR1 is LGHNT and CDR2 FRNRAP. The CDR3 DNA sequence: TGTGCTAGTGCGGGGTTGTCCGGGGAGCTGTTTTTT. Amino acids: CASAGLSGELFF.